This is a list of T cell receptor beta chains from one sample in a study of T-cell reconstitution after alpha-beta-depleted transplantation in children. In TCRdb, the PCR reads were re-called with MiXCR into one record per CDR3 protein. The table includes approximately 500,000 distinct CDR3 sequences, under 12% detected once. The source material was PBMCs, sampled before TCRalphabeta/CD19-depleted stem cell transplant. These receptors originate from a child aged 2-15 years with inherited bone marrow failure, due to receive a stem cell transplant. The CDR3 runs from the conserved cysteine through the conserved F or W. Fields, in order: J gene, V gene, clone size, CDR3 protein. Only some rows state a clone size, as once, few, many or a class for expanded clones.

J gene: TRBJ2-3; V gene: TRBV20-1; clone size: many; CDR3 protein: CSASRPGLADTDTQYF
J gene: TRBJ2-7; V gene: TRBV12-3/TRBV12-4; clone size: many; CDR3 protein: CASRSGLAGRSYEQYF
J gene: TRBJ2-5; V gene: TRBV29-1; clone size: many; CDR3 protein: CSGGGQGGETQYF
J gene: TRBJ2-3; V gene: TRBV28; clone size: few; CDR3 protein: CATSLRTSADTQYF
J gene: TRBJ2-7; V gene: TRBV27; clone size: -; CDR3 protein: CASSFRTRLIYEQYF
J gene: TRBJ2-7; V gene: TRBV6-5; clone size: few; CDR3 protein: CASSYGTSGRRSFYEQYF
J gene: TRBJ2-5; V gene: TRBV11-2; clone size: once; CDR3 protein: CASSLPPQETQYF
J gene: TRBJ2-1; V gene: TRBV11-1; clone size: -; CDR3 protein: CASSSPRDGGTSGRALVWFF
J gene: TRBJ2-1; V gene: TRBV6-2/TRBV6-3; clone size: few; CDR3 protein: CASSYKGVILGFNEQFF
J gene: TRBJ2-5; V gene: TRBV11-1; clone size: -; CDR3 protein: CASSDPVGAGNPQETQYF
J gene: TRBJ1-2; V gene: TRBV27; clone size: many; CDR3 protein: CASSFTGSPIPYGYTF
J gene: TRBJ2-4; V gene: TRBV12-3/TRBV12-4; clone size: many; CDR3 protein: CASSFGTVQNIQYF
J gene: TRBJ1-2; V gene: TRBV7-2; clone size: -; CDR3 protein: CASSWGFNYGYTF
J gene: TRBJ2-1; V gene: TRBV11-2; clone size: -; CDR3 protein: CASSLALYSYNEQFF
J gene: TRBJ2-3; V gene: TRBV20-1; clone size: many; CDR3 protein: CSAKWASGDTQYF
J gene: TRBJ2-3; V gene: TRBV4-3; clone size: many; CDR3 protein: CASSQDVIRDTQYF
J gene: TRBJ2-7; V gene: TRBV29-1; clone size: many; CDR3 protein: CSVVHRIRDEQYF
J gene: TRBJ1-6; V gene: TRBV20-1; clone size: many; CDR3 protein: CSARESGHTASPLHF
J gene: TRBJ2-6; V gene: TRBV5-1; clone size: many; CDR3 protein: CASSPQGARGANVLTF
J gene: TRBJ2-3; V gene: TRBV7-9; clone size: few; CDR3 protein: CASSLTGSLADTQYF
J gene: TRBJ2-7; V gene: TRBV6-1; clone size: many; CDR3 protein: CASSTRTSGREREQYF
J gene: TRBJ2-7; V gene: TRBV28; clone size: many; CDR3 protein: CASSRTGLTYEQYF
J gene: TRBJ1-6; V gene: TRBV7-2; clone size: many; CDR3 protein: CASSFVSRSPLHF
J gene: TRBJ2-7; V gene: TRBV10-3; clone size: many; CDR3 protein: CAISPLGGGNEQYF
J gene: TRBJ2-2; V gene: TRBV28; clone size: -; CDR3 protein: CASSRSRPNTGELFF
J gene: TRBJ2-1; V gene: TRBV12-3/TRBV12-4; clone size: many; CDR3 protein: CASSLGGRSEQFF
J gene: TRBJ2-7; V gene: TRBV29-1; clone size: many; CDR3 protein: CSVEGSSYEQYF
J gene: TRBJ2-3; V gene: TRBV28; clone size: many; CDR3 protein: CASSQLESITQYF
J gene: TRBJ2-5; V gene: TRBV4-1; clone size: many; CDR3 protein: CASSQLASDQETQYF
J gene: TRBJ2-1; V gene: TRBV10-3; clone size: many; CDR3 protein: CAISGRQYNEQFF
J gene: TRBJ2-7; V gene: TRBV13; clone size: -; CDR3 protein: CASGLGLSYEQYF
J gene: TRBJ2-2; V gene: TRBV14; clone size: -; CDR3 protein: CASSQLGLTGELFF
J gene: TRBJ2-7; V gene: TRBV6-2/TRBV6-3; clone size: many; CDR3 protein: CASSYSRIVRADEQYF
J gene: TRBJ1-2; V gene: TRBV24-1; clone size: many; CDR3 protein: CAKVDRDSTYGYTF
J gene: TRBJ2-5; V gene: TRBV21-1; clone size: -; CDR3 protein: CASSKVHRGETQYF
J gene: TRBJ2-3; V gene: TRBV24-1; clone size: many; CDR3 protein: CATSDRNTDTQYF
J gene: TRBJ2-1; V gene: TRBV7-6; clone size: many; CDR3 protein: CASSLPEGPTYNEQFF
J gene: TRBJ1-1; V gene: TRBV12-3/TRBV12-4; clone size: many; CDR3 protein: CASSFFGRYLEAFF
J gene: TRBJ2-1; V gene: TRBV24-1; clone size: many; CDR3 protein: CATSDPGVSYNEQFF
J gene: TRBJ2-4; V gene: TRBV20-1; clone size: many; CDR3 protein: CSAGTSGGRRGGKNIQYF
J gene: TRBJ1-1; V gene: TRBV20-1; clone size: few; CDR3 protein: CSARTGAGTEAFF